A selection of T cell receptor beta chains follows, all from one sample in a study of cytomegalovirus exposure and HLA in healthy donors. TCRdb keeps only in-frame clones here, not all; method: immunoSEQ multiplex PCR. The table includes roughly 88,000 clones, around 80% detected once. Sequenced input: PBMCs. These receptor sequences come from a man aged 25 to 40 in good health and CMV-seropositive. Both conserved end residues are part of each CDR3. D genes are given only for firm matches. Size tells how often a clone was seen (once, few, many) or the class of an expanded clone, and some rows leave it out.

V gene: TRBV5-1; D gene: TRBD2; J gene: TRBJ2-2; clone size: -; CDR3 protein: CASSRTRSTGELFF; CDR3 DNA: TGCGCCAGCAGTAGGACTAGAAGCACCGGGGAGCTGTTTTTT
V gene: TRBV29-1; D gene: -; J gene: TRBJ2-7; clone size: -; CDR3 protein: CSVVGLAPYEQYF; CDR3 DNA: TGCAGCGTTGTTGGCCTAGCTCCCTACGAGCAGTACTTC
V gene: TRBV27; D gene: TRBD1; J gene: TRBJ1-1; clone size: few; CDR3 protein: CASSFGTGFEAFF; CDR3 DNA: TGTGCCAGCAGTTTCGGGACAGGGTTCGAAGCTTTCTTT
V gene: TRBV5-6; D gene: -; J gene: TRBJ2-3; clone size: -; CDR3 protein: CASSFGLTLTDTQYF; CDR3 DNA: TGTGCCAGCAGCTTCGGACTAACACTCACAGATACGCAGTATTTT
V gene: TRBV2; D gene: TRBD1; J gene: TRBJ1-6; clone size: -; CDR3 protein: CASSLRDREAPLHF; CDR3 DNA: TGTGCCAGCAGTCTCCGGGACAGGGAGGCACCCCTCCACTTT
V gene: TRBV6-4; D gene: TRBD2; J gene: TRBJ2-1; clone size: -; CDR3 protein: CASSKLAGLSYNEQFF; CDR3 DNA: TGTGCCAGCAGTAAACTAGCGGGGCTCTCCTACAATGAGCAGTTCTTC
V gene: TRBV27; D gene: -; J gene: TRBJ2-1; clone size: -; CDR3 protein: CASSLSRYNEQFF; CDR3 DNA: TGTGCCAGCAGTTTATCGCGGTACAATGAGCAGTTCTTC
V gene: TRBV19; D gene: TRBD2; J gene: TRBJ2-3; clone size: few; CDR3 protein: CASSIVAGGSTDTQYF; CDR3 DNA: TGTGCCAGTAGTATAGTTGCGGGGGGTAGCACAGATACGCAGTATTTT
V gene: TRBV7-9; D gene: TRBD1; J gene: TRBJ2-2; clone size: -; CDR3 protein: CASSPGRTGPTGELFF; CDR3 DNA: TGTGCCAGCAGCCCCGGGCGGACAGGACCGACCGGGGAGCTGTTTTTT
V gene: TRBV7-2; D gene: -; J gene: TRBJ1-3; clone size: -; CDR3 protein: CASSFHAPSGDTIYF; CDR3 DNA: TGTGCCAGCAGCTTTCACGCTCCGTCGGGGGACACCATATATTTT
V gene: TRBV30; D gene: TRBD1; J gene: TRBJ2-7; clone size: -; CDR3 protein: CAWTGGGYEQYF; CDR3 DNA: TGTGCCTGGACAGGGGGTGGGTACGAGCAGTACTTC
V gene: TRBV9; D gene: -; J gene: TRBJ1-2; clone size: few; CDR3 protein: CASSPDSYGYTF; CDR3 DNA: TGTGCCAGCAGCCCTGACAGCTATGGCTACACCTTC
V gene: TRBV6-5; D gene: TRBD2; J gene: TRBJ2-7; clone size: few; CDR3 protein: CASSYRLAGGTYEQYF; CDR3 DNA: TGTGCCAGCAGTTACAGACTAGCGGGAGGGACCTACGAGCAGTACTTC
V gene: TRBV7-9; D gene: -; J gene: TRBJ1-6; clone size: -; CDR3 protein: CASSSGTARLHF; CDR3 DNA: TGTGCCAGCAGCAGCGGGACGGCGAGACTCCACTTT
V gene: TRBV6-1; D gene: TRBD1; J gene: TRBJ1-2; clone size: -; CDR3 protein: CASRETGERYGYTF; CDR3 DNA: TGTGCCAGCAGGGAAACAGGGGAGCGCTATGGCTACACCTTC
V gene: TRBV30; D gene: -; J gene: TRBJ1-2; clone size: -; CDR3 protein: CAWRGSGNGYTF; CDR3 DNA: TGTGCCTGGAGGGGTTCAGGGAATGGCTACACCTTC
V gene: TRBV7-2; D gene: -; J gene: TRBJ1-3; clone size: -; CDR3 protein: CASSLAKGAGYTIYF; CDR3 DNA: TGTGCCAGCAGCTTAGCAAAAGGGGCCGGCTACACCATATATTTT
V gene: TRBV7-3; D gene: -; J gene: TRBJ2-3; clone size: -; CDR3 protein: CASSSRGGGPTTDTQYF; CDR3 DNA: TGTGCCAGCAGCTCCCGTGGAGGGGGCCCAACCACAGATACGCAGTATTTT
V gene: TRBV28; D gene: TRBD1; J gene: TRBJ1-2; clone size: -; CDR3 protein: CASSPTPGQGRGYGYTF; CDR3 DNA: TGTGCCAGCAGTCCGACGCCGGGACAGGGACGAGGCTATGGCTACACCTTC
V gene: TRBV12-5; D gene: -; J gene: TRBJ2-2; clone size: -; CDR3 protein: CASGLGRDGTVNTGELFF; CDR3 DNA: TGTGCTAGTGGTTTGGGGAGGGATGGGACGGTGAACACCGGGGAGCTGTTTTTT
V gene: TRBV6-5; D gene: TRBD2; J gene: TRBJ2-4; clone size: -; CDR3 protein: CASSYSGAVRDIQYF; CDR3 DNA: TGTGCCAGCAGTTACAGCGGGGCTGTTAGGGACATTCAGTACTTC
V gene: TRBV7-9; D gene: -; J gene: TRBJ1-5; clone size: -; CDR3 protein: CASSPAGQQQPQHF; CDR3 DNA: TGTGCCAGCAGCCCCGCCGGACAGCAACAGCCCCAGCATTTT
V gene: TRBV15; D gene: -; J gene: TRBJ2-1; clone size: -; CDR3 protein: CATSPPPADSSYNEQFF; CDR3 DNA: TGTGCCACCAGCCCTCCCCCGGCAGACTCCTCCTACAATGAGCAGTTCTTC
V gene: TRBV6-6; D gene: -; J gene: TRBJ1-1; clone size: few; CDR3 protein: CASSYSKSGYNTEAFF; CDR3 DNA: TGTGCCAGCAGTTACTCGAAAAGCGGGTACAACACTGAAGCTTTCTTT
V gene: TRBV18; D gene: -; J gene: TRBJ1-1; clone size: -; CDR3 protein: CASSPSGKREAFF; CDR3 DNA: TGTGCCAGCTCACCATCAGGGAAGCGTGAAGCTTTCTTT
V gene: TRBV11-2; D gene: -; J gene: TRBJ2-4; clone size: -; CDR3 protein: CASSLDSSFGIQYF; CDR3 DNA: TGTGCCAGCAGCTTAGATTCGAGTTTCGGCATTCAGTACTTC
V gene: TRBV7-2; D gene: TRBD1; J gene: TRBJ2-3; clone size: -; CDR3 protein: CASSSRTGRSDTQYF; CDR3 DNA: TGTGCCAGCAGCTCCCGGACAGGGCGGTCGGATACGCAGTATTTT
V gene: TRBV27; D gene: -; J gene: TRBJ1-2; clone size: -; CDR3 protein: CASSFSTGTGYTF; CDR3 DNA: TGTGCCAGCAGTTTCTCAACAGGGACCGGCTACACCTTC
V gene: TRBV5-1; D gene: TRBD2; J gene: TRBJ2-1; clone size: -; CDR3 protein: CASSPDRAGVNNEQFF; CDR3 DNA: TGCGCCAGCAGCCCAGATCGAGCGGGAGTTAACAATGAGCAGTTCTTC
V gene: TRBV5-1; D gene: -; J gene: TRBJ2-5; clone size: -; CDR3 protein: CASSLDRGQETQYF; CDR3 DNA: TGCGCCAGCAGCTTGGATCGGGGCCAAGAGACCCAGTACTTC
V gene: TRBV27; D gene: TRBD1; J gene: TRBJ1-1; clone size: -; CDR3 protein: CASSFTGGTEAFF; CDR3 DNA: TGTGCCAGCAGTTTTACAGGGGGCACTGAAGCTTTCTTT
V gene: TRBV27; D gene: TRBD1; J gene: TRBJ2-3; clone size: -; CDR3 protein: CASSLGQVPLTDTQYF; CDR3 DNA: TGTGCCAGCAGTCTCGGACAGGTCCCTCTTACAGATACGCAGTATTTT